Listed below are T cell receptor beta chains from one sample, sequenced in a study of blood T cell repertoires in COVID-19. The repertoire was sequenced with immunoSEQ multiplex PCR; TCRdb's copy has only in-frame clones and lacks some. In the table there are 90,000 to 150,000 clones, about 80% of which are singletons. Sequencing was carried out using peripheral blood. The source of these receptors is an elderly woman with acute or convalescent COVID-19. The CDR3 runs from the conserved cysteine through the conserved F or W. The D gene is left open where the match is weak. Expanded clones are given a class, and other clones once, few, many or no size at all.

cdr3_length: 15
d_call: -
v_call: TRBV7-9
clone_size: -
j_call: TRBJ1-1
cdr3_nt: TGTGCCAGCAGCCCCCCCGGGACACCGAACACTGAAGCTTTCTTT
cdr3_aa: CASSPPGTPNTEAFF

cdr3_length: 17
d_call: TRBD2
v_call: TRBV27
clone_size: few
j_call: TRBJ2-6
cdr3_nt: TGTGCCAGCCGAGGGGCCGGGGGGTCACCTGGGGCCAACGTCCTGACTTTC
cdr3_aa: CASRGAGGSPGANVLTF

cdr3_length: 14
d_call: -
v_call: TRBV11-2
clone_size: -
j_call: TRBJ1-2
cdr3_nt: TGTGCCAGCAGCTTATTCAGGGACTATACTGGCTACACCTTC
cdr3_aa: CASSLFRDYTGYTF

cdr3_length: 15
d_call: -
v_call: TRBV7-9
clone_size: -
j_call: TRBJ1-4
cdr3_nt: TGTGCCAGCAGCTTATACTCAGGGGAGAATGAAAAACTGTTTTTT
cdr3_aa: CASSLYSGENEKLFF

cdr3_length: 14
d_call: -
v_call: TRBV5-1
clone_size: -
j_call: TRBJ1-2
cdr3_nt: TGCGCCAGCAGCCCCGACGGGGGGTCCTATGGCTACACCTTC
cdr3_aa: CASSPDGGSYGYTF

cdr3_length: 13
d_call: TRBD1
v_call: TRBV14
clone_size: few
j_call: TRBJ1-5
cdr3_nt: TGTGCCAGCAGCCGGACAGGGAATCAGCCCCAGCATTTT
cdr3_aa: CASSRTGNQPQHF

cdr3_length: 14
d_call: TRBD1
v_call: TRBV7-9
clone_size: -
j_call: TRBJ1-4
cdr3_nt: TGTGCCAGCAGCTCCGGGACAGGGGACGAAAAACTGTTTTTT
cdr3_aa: CASSSGTGDEKLFF

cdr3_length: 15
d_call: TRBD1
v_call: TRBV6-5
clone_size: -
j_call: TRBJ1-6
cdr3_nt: TGTGCCAGCAGAACCCTCCAGGGGGCTGATTCACCCCTCCACTTT
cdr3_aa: CASRTLQGADSPLHF

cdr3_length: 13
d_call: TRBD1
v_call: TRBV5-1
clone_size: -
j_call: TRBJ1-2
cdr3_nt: TGCGCCAGCAGCGAAGGACAGGGGGATGGCTACACCTTC
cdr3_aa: CASSEGQGDGYTF

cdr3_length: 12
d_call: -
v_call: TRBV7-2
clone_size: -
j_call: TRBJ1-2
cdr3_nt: TGTGCCAGCAGCACCAGAGGCTATGGCTACACCTTC
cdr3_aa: CASSTRGYGYTF